The 22 T cell receptor beta chains listed next were all sequenced from one sample in a study of blood T cell repertoires in COVID-19. This table comes from immunoSEQ multiplex PCR, and its TCRdb copy is limited to in-frame clones, with some not included. This sample yields about 160,000 clones, of which around 80% are seen a single time; under 9.5% belongs to the top ten. Material: PBMCs or T cells enriched from blood (not recorded which). Source of these receptors: a man in his fifties who had recovered from COVID-19.

The V gene is TRBV4-1, the J gene TRBJ1-4; D may be TRBD1 (5 bases). Trimming removed 0 bases from V and 2 bases from J, with 10 bases in between. The CDR3 runs to 16 residues. Germline V gene sequence: CDR1 MGHRA, CDR2 YSYEKL. CDR3 sequence (DNA): TGCGCCAGCAGCCAAGACTCGGCAGGGACTAATGAAAAACTGTTTTTT. Protein sequence: CASSQDSAGTNEKLFF.

This clone is medium-sized by share. This sequence joins TRBV9 and TRBJ2-1; TRBD2 aligns across 8 bases. This CDR3 spans 15 amino acids. Losses at the gene ends were 0 bases for V and 8 bases for J; bases not matched to a gene: 7. Germline CDR1 and CDR2: SGDLS and YYNGEE. The CDR3 DNA follows: TGTGCCAGCAGCGTAGCGGACGGGGGGGCATATGAGCAGTTCTTC. This translates into CASSVADGGAYEQFF.

The CDR3 coding sequence is TGTGCCAGCTCACCACCCGGTGTTCGGGAAAAACTGTTTTTT. Its protein product is CASSPPGVREKLFF. V gene TRBV18 combines with J gene TRBJ1-4, with D unclear. Germline V gene sequence: CDR1 KGHSH, CDR2 LQKENI. V gave up 0 bases and J gave up 8 bases, with 10 bases separating them. This CDR3 spans 14 amino acids.

V gene TRBV2 combines with J gene TRBJ2-3; 9 bases agree with TRBD2. CDR1 is SNHLY and CDR2 is FYNNEI in the germline V gene. Germline trimming cut 4 bases from V and 2 bases from J; bases unmatched to any gene: 4. This CDR3 is 15 amino acids long. The CDR3 nucleotides are TGTGCCAGCAGTGTCGGCGGGGGGGACACAGATACGCAGTATTTT. Translated, it gives CASSVGGGDTDTQYF.

The J gene is TRBJ1-4, the V gene TRBV15, with unresolved D. Germline V gene lookup returns CDR1 LNHNV and CDR2 YYDKDF (reference sequence). V lost 0 bases and J 0 bases, leaving 5 bases between the germline ends. This CDR3 region has 15 residues. DNA for the CDR3: TGTGCCACCAGCAGAGATCCTACAACTAATGAAAAACTGTTTTTT. It yields the protein CATSRDPTTNEKLFF. The whole variable domain, remainder taken from reference TRBV15 and TRBJ1-4, is DAMVIQNPRYQVTQFGKPVTLSCSQTLNHNVMYWYQQKSSQAPKLLFHYYDKDFNNEADTPDNFQSRRPNTSFCFLDIRSPGLGDTAMYLCATSRDPTTNEKLFFGSGTQLSVL.

The sample holds one count of this clone. The rearrangement links TRBV19 to TRBJ1-4, with a possible D match to TRBD1 (6 bases). This CDR3 region has 12 residues. Trimming removed 5 bases from V and 10 bases from J, with 11 bases in between. Germline V gene sequence: CDR1 LNHDA, CDR2 SQIVND (reference sequence). The DNA of the CDR3 is TGTGCCAGTAGTTTGGGACAACTAAAACTGTTTTTT. It encodes CASSLGQLKLFF.

The rearrangement links TRBV5-5 to TRBJ1-5; D ambiguous. Germline V gene data show CDR1 as SGHKS and CDR2 as YYEKEE (reference sequence). The CDR3 covers 13 residues. Trimming took off 0 bases at V and 6 bases at J, with 7 bases between the two ends. In DNA form, the CDR3 reads TGTGCCAGCAGCTTGGCCGGTTTTCAGCCCCAGCATTTT. Protein: CASSLAGFQPQHF.

This clone occurred a few times. The V call is TRBV4-1, the J call TRBJ1-2, with 9 bases fitting TRBD1. The CDR3 totals 14 residues. V trimming: 6 bases; J trimming: 8 bases; junction bases outside the gene matches: 10. Germline lookup yields CDR1 MGHRA and CDR2 YSYEKL. Here the CDR3 DNA reads TGCGCCAGCAGACAACAGGGGGCGCGTGGAGGCTACACCTTC. This gives the protein CASRQQGARGGYTF.

This chain links TRBV5-4 with TRBJ2-1; 10 bases map to TRBD2. CDR1 is SGHNT and CDR2 is YYREEE in the germline V gene (reference sequence). This CDR3 comprises 14 residues. V trimming: 0 bases; J trimming: 10 bases; junction bases outside the gene matches: 4. The CDR3 DNA reads TGTGCCAGCAGCTTGGGCTTTAGCGGGGGGGAGCAGTTCTTC. Protein sequence: CASSLGFSGGEQFF.

The V gene is TRBV15, the J gene TRBJ2-1, with 7 bases lining up with TRBD1. The CDR3 length is 14 residues. Trimming at V came to 3 bases and at J to 4 bases, leaving 3 bases not matched to a gene. Germline V gene sequence: CDR1 LNHNV, CDR2 YYDKDF (reference sequence). The CDR3 protein is CATSRGTAYNEQFF. In DNA form, the CDR3 reads TGTGCCACCAGCAGGGGGACAGCATACAATGAGCAGTTCTTC.

This clone was detected once. The genes are TRBV10-3 and TRBJ2-7; D might be TRBD2 (6 bases). Germline V CDR1 and CDR2: ENHRY, SYGVKD. The CDR3 extends over 15 amino acids. V was pared by 4 bases and J by 0 bases, with 13 bases between. The CDR3 spells CAISGGNGSSYEQYF. The CDR3 DNA is TGTGCCATCAGTGGAGGGAACGGGAGCTCCTACGAGCAGTACTTC.

V gene TRBV6-6 combines with J gene TRBJ1-5; TRBD1 might be the D (6 bases). Trimming took 6 bases from V and 4 from J, leaving 19 bases between them. This CDR3 is 16 amino acids long. Germline lookup yields CDR1 MNHNY and CDR2 SVGAGI (reference sequence). CDR3 nucleotide sequence: TGTGCCAGCAGGTCAGAACCGGGACAAAAAAATCAGCCCCAGCATTTT. This gives the protein CASRSEPGQKNQPQHF.

CDR3: CASSLGSLASYEQYF. CDR3 DNA sequence: TGCGCCAGCAGCTTGGGGTCGCTAGCATCCTACGAGCAGTACTTC. This chain joins TRBV5-1 and TRBJ2-7, with TRBD2 as a possible D gene (5 bases). V was trimmed by 0 bases and J by 1 base, leaving 11 bases between them. Per germline, CDR1 SGHRS and CDR2 YFSETQ. This CDR3 has 15 amino acids.

The chain links TRBV27 to TRBJ2-7; 7 positions match TRBD1. V trimming: 6 bases; J trimming: 4 bases; junction bases outside the gene matches: 12. This CDR3 comprises 15 residues. Per germline, CDR1 MNHEY and CDR2 SMNVEV (reference sequence). DNA for the CDR3: TGTGCCAGCAGCCCCGGAGACAGGGATGTTTACGAGCAGTACTTC. Its translation: CASSPGDRDVYEQYF.

This chain joins TRBV30 and TRBJ2-3; D gene ambiguous. The CDR3 consists of 11 residues. From germline, CDR1 is GTSNPN and CDR2 SVGIG (reference sequence). Trimming took off 2 bases at V and 6 bases at J, with 6 bases between the two ends. CDR3 protein: CAWSTVDTQYF. In nucleotides, the CDR3 is TGTGCCTGGAGTACAGTGGATACGCAGTATTTT.

This chain uses TRBV19 with TRBJ2-1; no definite D call. V lost 3 bases and J 0 bases, leaving 6 bases between the germline ends. In germline, CDR1 is LNHDA, CDR2 SQIVND (reference sequence). This CDR3 has 14 residues. The DNA of the CDR3 is TGTGCCAGTAGTATTCCCCGCTCCTACAATGAGCAGTTCTTC. It is translated as CASSIPRSYNEQFF.

This chain connects TRBV13 to TRBJ1-6; 7 bases align to TRBD1. Germline V gene sequence: CDR1 PRHDT, CDR2 FYEKMQ (reference sequence). The CDR3 has 15 amino acids. The trim removed 3 bases at V and 7 bases at J, leaving 6 bases unmatched. CDR3 sequence (DNA): TGTGCCAGCAGCTTCAGGAGGGGGCTCAATTCACCCCTCCACTTT. Its translation: CASSFRRGLNSPLHF.

V gene TRBV10-3 combines with J gene TRBJ1-2; possibly TRBD1 for D (5 bases). The CDR3 spans 13 residues. Germline V CDR1 and CDR2: ENHRY, SYGVKD. The ends were cut back, 7 bases at V and 5 bases at J, with 14 bases in the middle. The CDR3 nucleotides read TGTGCCATCAATCCCGGGGGGGTTTATGGCTACACCTTC. Protein: CAINPGGVYGYTF.

The rearrangement links TRBV6-5 to TRBJ1-1, with 8 bases that match TRBD1. The trim removed 2 bases at V and 3 bases at J, leaving 8 bases unmatched. The CDR3 sequence is 16 residues long. Germline CDR1 is MNHEY and CDR2 is SVGAGI. CDR3 in amino acids: CASSYGPGQVYTEAFF. CDR3 nucleotide sequence: TGTGCCAGCAGTTACGGACCGGGACAGGTGTACACTGAAGCTTTCTTT.

With respect to this clone: The junction does not match germline at one end; this may be a read error. V is TRBV13 and J is TRBJ1-1; the D is unclear. This CDR3 has 15 residues. Germline V gene lookup returns CDR1 PRHDT and CDR2 FYEKMQ (reference sequence). CDR3 nucleotide sequence: TGTGCCAGCAGCCTAGGTCACAGAGAGAACACTGAAGCTTTCTTT. It is translated as CASSLGHRENTEAFF.

The CDR3 protein is CASSVSTSVYNEQFF. The CDR3 DNA follows: TGTGCCAGCAGTGTTTCGACTAGCGTATACAATGAGCAGTTCTTC. The chain recombines TRBV6-4 with TRBJ2-1; 8 nucleotides align to TRBD2. The CDR3 consists of 15 residues. Unmatched junction bases numbered 6, after V lost 4 bases and J lost 4 bases. CDR1 is MRHNA, CDR2 SNTAGT, per germline.

The chain carries TRBV27 and TRBJ1-5, with TRBD1 matching over 7 bases. The germline V gene has CDR1 MNHEY and CDR2 SMNVEV (reference sequence). This CDR3 is built from 17 residues. V lost 6 bases and J lost 0; bases outside the gene matches: 11. In nucleotides, the CDR3 is TGTGCCAGCAGCCAAACGGGACAGCCTTATAGCAATCAGCCCCAGCATTTT. Translated, it gives CASSQTGQPYSNQPQHF.